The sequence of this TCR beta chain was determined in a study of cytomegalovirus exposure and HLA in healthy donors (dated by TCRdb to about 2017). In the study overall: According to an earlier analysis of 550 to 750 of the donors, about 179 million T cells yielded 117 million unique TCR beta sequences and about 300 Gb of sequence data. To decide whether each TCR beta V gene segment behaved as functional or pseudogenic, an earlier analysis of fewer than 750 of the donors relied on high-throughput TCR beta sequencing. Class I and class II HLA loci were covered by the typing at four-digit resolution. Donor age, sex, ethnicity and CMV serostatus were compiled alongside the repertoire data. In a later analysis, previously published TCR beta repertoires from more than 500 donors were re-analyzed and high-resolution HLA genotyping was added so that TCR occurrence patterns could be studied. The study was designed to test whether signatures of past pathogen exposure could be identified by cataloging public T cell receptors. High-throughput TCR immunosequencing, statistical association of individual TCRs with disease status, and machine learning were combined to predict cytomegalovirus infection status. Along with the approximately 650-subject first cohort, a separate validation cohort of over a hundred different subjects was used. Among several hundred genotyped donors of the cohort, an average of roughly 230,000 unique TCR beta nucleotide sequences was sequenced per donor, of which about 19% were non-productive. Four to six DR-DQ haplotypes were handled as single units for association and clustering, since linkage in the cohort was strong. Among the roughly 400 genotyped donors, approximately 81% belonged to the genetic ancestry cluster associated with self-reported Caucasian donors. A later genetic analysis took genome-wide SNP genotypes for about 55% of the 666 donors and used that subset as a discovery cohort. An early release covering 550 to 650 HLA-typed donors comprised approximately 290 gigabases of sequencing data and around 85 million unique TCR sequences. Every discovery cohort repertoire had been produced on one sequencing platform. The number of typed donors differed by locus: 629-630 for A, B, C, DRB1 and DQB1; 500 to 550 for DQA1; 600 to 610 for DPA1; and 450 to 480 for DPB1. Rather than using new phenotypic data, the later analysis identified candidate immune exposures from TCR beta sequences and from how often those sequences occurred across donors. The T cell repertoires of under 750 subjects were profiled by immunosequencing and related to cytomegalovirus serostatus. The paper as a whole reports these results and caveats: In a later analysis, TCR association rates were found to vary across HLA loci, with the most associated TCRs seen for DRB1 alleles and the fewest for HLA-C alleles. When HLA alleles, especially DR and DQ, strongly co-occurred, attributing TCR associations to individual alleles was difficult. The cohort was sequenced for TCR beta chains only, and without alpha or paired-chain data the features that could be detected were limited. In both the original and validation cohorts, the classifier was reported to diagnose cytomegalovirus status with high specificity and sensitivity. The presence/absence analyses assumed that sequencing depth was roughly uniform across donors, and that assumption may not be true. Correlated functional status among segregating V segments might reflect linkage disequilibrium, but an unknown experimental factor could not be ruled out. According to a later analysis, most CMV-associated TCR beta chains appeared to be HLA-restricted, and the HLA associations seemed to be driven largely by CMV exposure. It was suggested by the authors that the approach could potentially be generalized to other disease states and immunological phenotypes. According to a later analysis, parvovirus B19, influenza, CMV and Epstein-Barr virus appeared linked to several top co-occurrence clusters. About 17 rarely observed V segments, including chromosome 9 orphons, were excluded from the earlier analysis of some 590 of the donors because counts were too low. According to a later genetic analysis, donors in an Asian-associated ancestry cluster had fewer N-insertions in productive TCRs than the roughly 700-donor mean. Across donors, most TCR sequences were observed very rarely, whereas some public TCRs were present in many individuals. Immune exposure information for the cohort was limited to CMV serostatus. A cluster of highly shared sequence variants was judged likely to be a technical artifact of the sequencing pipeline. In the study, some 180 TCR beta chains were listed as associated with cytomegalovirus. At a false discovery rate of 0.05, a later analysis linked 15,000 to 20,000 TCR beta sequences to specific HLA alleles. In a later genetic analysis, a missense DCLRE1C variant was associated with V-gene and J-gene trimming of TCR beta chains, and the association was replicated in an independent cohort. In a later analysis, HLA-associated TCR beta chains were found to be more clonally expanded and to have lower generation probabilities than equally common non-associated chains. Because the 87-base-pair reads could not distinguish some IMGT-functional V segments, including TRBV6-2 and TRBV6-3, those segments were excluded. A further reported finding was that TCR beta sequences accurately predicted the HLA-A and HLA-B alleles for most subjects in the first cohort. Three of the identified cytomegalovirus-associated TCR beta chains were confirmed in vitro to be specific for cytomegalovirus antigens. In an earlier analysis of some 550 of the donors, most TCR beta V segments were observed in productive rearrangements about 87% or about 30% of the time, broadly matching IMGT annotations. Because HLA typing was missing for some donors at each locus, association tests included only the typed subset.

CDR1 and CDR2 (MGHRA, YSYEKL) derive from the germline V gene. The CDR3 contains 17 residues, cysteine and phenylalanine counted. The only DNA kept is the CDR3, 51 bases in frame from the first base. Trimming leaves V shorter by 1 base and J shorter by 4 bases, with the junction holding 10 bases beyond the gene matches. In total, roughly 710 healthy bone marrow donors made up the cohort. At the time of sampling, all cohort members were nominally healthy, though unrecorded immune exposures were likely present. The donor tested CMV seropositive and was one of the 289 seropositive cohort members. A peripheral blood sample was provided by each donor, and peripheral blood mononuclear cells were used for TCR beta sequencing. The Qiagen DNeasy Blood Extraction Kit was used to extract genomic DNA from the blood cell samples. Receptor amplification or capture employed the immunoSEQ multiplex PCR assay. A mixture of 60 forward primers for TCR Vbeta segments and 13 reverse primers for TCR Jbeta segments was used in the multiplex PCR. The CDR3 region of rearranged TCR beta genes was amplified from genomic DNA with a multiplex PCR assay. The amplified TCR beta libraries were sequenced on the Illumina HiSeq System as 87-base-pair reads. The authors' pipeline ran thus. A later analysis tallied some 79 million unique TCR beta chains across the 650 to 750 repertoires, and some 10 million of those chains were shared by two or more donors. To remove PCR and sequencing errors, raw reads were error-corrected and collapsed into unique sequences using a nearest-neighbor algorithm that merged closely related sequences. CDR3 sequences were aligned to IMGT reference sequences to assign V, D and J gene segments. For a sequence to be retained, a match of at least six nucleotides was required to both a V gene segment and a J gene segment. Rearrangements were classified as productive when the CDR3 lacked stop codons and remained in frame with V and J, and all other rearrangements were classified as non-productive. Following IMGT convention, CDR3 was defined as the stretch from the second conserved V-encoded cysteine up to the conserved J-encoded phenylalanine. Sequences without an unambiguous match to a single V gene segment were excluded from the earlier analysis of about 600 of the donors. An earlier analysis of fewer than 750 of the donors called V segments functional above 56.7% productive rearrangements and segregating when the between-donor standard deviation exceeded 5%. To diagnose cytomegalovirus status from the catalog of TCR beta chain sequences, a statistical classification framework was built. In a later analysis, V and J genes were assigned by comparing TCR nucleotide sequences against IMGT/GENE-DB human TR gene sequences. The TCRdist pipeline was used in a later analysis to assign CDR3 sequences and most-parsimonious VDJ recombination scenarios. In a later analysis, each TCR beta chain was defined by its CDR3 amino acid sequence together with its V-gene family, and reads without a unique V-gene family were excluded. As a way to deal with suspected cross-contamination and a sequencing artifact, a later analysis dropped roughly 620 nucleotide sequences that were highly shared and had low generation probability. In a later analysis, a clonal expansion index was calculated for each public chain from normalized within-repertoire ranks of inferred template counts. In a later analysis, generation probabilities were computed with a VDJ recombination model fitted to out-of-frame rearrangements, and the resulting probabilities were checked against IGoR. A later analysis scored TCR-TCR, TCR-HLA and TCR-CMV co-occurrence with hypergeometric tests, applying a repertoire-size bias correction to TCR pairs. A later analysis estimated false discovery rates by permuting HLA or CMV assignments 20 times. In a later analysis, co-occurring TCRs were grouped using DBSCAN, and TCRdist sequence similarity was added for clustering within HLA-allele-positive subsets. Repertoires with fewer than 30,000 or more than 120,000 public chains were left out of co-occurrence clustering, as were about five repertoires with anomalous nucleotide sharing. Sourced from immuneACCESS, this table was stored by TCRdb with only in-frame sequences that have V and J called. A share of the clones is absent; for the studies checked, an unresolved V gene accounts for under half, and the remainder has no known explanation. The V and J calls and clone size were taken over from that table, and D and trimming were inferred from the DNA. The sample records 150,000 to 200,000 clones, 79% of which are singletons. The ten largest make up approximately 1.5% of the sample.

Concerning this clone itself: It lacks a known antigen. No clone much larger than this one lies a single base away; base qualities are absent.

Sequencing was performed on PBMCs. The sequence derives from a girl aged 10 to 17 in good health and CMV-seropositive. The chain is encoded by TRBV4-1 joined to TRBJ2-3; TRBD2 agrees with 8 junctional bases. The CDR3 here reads CASSQVAPSGGSDTQYF. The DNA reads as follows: TGCGCCAGCAGCCAAGTCGCCCCGAGCGGGGGTTCAGATACGCAGTATTTT.